A single sample gave rise to the 15 T cell receptor beta chains below, sequenced in a study of blood T cell repertoires in COVID-19. Generated by immunoSEQ multiplex PCR, the TCRdb table keeps only in-frame clones and is missing some. The sample shows about 100,000 clones, about 85% of them seen only once. Input material: peripheral blood. Receptors originate from a human donor in a cohort sampled during active COVID-19.

This clone has a handful of counts. This chain connects TRBV25-1 to TRBJ1-4; possible D gene TRBD1, 6 bases. CDR1 and CDR2 (germline): MGHDK, SYGVNS. V was shortened by 7 bases and J by 8 bases, with 20 bases between the two germline ends. The CDR3 has 15 residues. CDR3 bases: TGTGCCAGCACGGAGGGGGGGGCCGCGCGGGAAAAACTGTTTTTT. Its protein product is CASTEGGAAREKLFF.

This clone appeared a single time. One end of the junction varies from germline; a read error may be responsible. This chain links TRBV7-2 with TRBJ1-1; perhaps TRBD1 as D (6 bases). The CDR3 consists of 12 residues. CDR1 SGHTA and CDR2 FQGNSA come from the germline V gene. The CDR3 nucleotides are TGTGCCAGCAGCATGAGGGGGGGTAGACCGATCTTT. Protein: CASSMRGGRPIF.

The rearrangement joins TRBV5-1 to TRBJ2-6; tentative D call: TRBD1 (6 bases). CDR3 length equals 15 residues. Trimming took 6 bases from V and 2 from J, leaving 12 bases between them. Germline lookup yields CDR1 SGHRS and CDR2 YFSETQ. The CDR3 reads CASTGGQPGANVLTF. CDR3 coding DNA: TGCGCCAGCACCGGTGGACAGCCTGGGGCCAACGTCCTGACTTTC. Filled out from reference TRBV5-1 and TRBJ2-6, the complete variable domain reads KAGVTQTPRYLIKTRGQQVTLSCSPISGHRSVSWYQQTPGQGLQFLFEYFSETQRNKGNFPGRFSGRQFSNSRSEMNVSTLELGDSALYLCASTGGQPGANVLTFGAGSRLTVL.

The gene calls are TRBV6-5 and TRBJ2-1; 7 nucleotides align to TRBD1. Trimming took 0 bases from V and 8 from J; bases not matched to a gene: 7. CDR1 and CDR2 (germline): MNHEY, SVGAGI. This CDR3 comprises 15 residues. In DNA, the CDR3 is TGTGCCAGCAGTTACTCGACAGGGACATACCATGAGCAGTTCTTC. Amino acids: CASSYSTGTYHEQFF.

This chain joins TRBV18 and TRBJ1-4, with unresolved D. V lost 3 bases and J lost 0, with 8 bases in between. Per germline, CDR1 KGHSH and CDR2 LQKENI. The CDR3 contains 15 residues. The CDR3: CASSPYYATNEKLFF. CDR3 nucleotides: TGTGCCAGCTCACCCTACTACGCAACTAATGAAAAACTGTTTTTT.

This chain uses TRBV5-1 with TRBJ1-2; D unclear. V dropped 0 bases and J dropped 4 bases, with 7 bases sitting between them. In germline, CDR1 is SGHRS, CDR2 YFSETQ. This CDR3 region has 13 residues. Here the CDR3 reads CASSLGSFYGYTF. In nucleotides, the CDR3 is TGCGCCAGCAGCTTGGGTAGTTTCTATGGCTACACCTTC.

This chain connects TRBV6-6 to TRBJ1-1; weak D call: TRBD1 (5 bases). The CDR3 is 16 amino acids. Germline CDR1 is MNHNY and CDR2 is SVGAGI (reference sequence). The V end lost 5 bases, the J end lost 3 bases, and 19 bases lay between the germline ends. This CDR3 is CASSRTGPQWDTEAFF. CDR3 nucleotides: TGTGCCAGCAGTCGTACAGGTCCCCAATGGGACACTGAAGCTTTCTTT.

This chain joins TRBV5-6 and TRBJ1-1, with 8 bases identical to TRBD1. The CDR3 totals 14 residues. The germline V gene has CDR1 SGHDT and CDR2 YYEEEE. V was clipped by 3 bases and J by 4 bases; unmatched bases: 5. The CDR3 sequence: CASSYITGGTEAFF. CDR3 DNA sequence: TGTGCCAGCAGCTACATAACAGGGGGCACTGAAGCTTTCTTT. The full variable domain, completed using reference TRBV5-6 and TRBJ1-1, is DAGVTQSPTHLIKTRGQQVTLRCSPKSGHDTVSWYQQALGQGPQFIFQYYEEEERQRGNFPDRFSGHQFPNYSSELNVNALLLGDSALYLCASSYITGGTEAFFGQGTRLTVV.

In this sample, this clone turned up a few times. The genes are TRBV7-2 and TRBJ1-5; D might be TRBD1 (5 bases). This CDR3 has 15 residues. Germline CDR1 reads SGHTA; CDR2 reads FQGNSA. V dropped 5 bases and J dropped 11 bases, with 22 bases sitting between them. Here the CDR3 DNA reads TGTGCCAGCAGCACCCTGGACACCGGCGGTCGGACCCAGCATTTT. It translates to CASSTLDTGGRTQHF.

CDR3 in amino acids: CASSPQGSSNTDTQYF. CDR3 bases: TGTGCCAGCAGCCCCCAGGGTAGCAGTAACACAGATACGCAGTATTTT. The V and J genes are TRBV5-4 and TRBJ2-3; possibly TRBD1 for D (5 bases). V dropped 4 bases and J dropped 2 bases, with 17 bases sitting between them. The CDR3 loop spans 16 amino acids. Germline-derived CDR1 and CDR2 are SGHNT and YYREEE (reference sequence). The full variable domain, rest sourced from reference TRBV5-4 and TRBJ2-3, is ETGVTQSPTHLIKTRGQQVTLRCSSQSGHNTVSWYQQALGQGPQFIFQYYREEENGRGNFPPRFSGLQFPNYSSELNVNALELDDSALYLCASSPQGSSNTDTQYFGPGTRLTVL.

The rearrangement uses TRBV14 and TRBJ1-6; possible D gene TRBD1, 5 bases. V shed 2 bases and J shed 11 bases, with 13 bases lying between them. In germline, CDR1 is SGHDN, CDR2 FVKESK. This CDR3 has 14 amino acids. CDR3 sequence reads: CASSQNRGVPPLHF. CDR3 sequence (DNA): TGTGCCAGCAGCCAAAATAGGGGCGTACCACCCCTCCACTTT.

This clone was found a few times. The rearrangement uses TRBV28 and TRBJ2-1, with D tentatively TRBD1 (5 bases). Germline lookup yields CDR1 MDHEN and CDR2 SYDVKM. This CDR3 spans 14 amino acids. The germline V and J ends were trimmed by 5 bases and 8 bases, with 16 bases remaining between them. CDR3: CASSLRVVVDEQFF. The DNA of the CDR3 is TGTGCCAGCAGTCTCAGGGTAGTCGTCGATGAGCAGTTCTTC.

The CDR3 sequence: CASSGDRGGNTIYF. The CDR3 bases are TGTGCCAGCAGCGGGGACAGGGGCGGAAACACCATATATTTT. This chain uses TRBV9 with TRBJ1-3, with TRBD1 matching over 10 bases. Trimming took 3 bases from V and 4 from J; bases not matched to a gene: 1. Germline V gives CDR1 SGDLS, CDR2 YYNGEE. There are 14 residues in the CDR3.

The chain is built from TRBV28 and TRBJ1-2; D not resolved. CDR1 MDHEN and CDR2 SYDVKM come from the germline V gene. The CDR3 is made up of 12 amino acids. Between the trimmed V and J ends, which lost 7 bases and 2 bases, there was a span of 8 bases. CDR3 sequence (DNA): TGTGCCAGCACCCAGGCCAACTATGGCTACACCTTC. As protein: CASTQANYGYTF.

This clone was observed a few times. This chain connects TRBV7-9 to TRBJ1-3; no definite D call. Trimming removed 0 bases at V and 4 bases at J, with 13 bases between. This CDR3 is built from 16 residues. Germline V gene data show CDR1 as SEHNR and CDR2 as FQNEAQ (reference sequence). DNA for the CDR3: TGTGCCAGCAGCTTAGCGTCTATGAAACCCGGAAACACCATATATTTT. It codes for CASSLASMKPGNTIYF.